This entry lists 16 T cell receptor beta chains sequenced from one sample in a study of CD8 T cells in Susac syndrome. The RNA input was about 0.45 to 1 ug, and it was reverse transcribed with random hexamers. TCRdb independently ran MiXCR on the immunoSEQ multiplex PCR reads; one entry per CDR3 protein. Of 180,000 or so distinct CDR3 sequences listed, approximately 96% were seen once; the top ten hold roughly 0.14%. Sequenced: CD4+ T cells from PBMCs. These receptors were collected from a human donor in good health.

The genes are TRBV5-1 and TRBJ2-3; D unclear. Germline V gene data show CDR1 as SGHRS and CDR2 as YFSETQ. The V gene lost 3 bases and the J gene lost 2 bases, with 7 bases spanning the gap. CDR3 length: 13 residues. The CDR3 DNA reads TGCGCCAGCAGCTCTGCAGTCACAGATACGCAGTATTTT. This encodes CASSSAVTDTQYF.

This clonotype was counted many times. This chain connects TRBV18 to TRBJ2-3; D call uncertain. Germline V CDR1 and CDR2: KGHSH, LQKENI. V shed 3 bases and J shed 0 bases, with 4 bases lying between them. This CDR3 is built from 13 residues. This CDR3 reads CASSPPSTDTQYF. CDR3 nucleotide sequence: TGTGCCAGCTCACCCCCTAGCACAGATACGCAGTATTTT.

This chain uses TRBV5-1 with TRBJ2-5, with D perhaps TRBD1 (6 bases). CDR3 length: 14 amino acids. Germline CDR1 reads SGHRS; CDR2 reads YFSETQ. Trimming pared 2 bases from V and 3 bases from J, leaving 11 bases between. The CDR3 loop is CASSFGQPEETQYF. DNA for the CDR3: TGCGCCAGCAGCTTCGGACAGCCCGAAGAGACCCAGTACTTC.

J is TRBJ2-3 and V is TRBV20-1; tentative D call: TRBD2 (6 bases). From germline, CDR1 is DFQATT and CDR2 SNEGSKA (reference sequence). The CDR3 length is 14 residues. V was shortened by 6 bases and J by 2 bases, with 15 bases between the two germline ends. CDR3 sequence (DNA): TGCAGTGCACGACCGGGACTTTACACAGATACGCAGTATTTT. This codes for CSARPGLYTDTQYF.

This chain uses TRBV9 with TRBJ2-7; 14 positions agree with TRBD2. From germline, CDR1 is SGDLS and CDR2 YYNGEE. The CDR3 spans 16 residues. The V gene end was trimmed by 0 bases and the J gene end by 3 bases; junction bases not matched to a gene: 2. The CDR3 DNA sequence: TGTGCCAGCAGCGTAGGGACTAGCGGGGGGTACTACGAGCAGTACTTC. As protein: CASSVGTSGGYYEQYF.

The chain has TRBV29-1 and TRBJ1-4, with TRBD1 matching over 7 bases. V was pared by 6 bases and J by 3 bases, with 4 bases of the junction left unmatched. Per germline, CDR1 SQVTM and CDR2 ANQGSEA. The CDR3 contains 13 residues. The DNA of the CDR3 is TGCAGCGTCCAACAGGGGTCTAATGAAAAACTGTTTTTT. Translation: CSVQQGSNEKLFF.

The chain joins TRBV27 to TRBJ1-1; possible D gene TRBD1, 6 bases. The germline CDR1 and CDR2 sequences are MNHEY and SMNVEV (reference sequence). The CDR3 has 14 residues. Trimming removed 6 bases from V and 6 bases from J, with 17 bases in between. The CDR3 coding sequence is TGTGCCAGCAGGAAACAGGGAGTCGGCGCTGAAGCTTTCTTT. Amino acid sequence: CASRKQGVGAEAFF.

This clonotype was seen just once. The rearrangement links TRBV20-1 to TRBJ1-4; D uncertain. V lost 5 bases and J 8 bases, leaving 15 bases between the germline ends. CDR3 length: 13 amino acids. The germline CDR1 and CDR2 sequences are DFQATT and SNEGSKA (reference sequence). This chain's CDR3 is CSAEDRLREKLFF. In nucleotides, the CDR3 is TGCAGTGCTGAGGACCGCCTGAGAGAAAAACTGTTTTTT.

The CDR3 sequence is CATSITPQRASEQFF. The CDR3 DNA reads TGTGCCACCAGCATTACCCCCCAGCGGGCCAGTGAGCAGTTCTTC. V is TRBV15 and J is TRBJ2-1; TRBD2 is a possible D gene (6 bases). Germline assignment: CDR1 LNHNV and CDR2 YYDKDF (reference sequence). This CDR3 has 15 amino acids. V was pared by 4 bases and J by 9 bases, with 19 bases between.

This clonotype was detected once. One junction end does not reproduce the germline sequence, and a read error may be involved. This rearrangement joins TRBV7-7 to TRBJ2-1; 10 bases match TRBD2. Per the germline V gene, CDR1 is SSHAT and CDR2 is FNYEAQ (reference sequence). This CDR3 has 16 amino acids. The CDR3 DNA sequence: TGTGCTAGCAGCCCCGGACTAGCGGCTACAATAGATGAGCAGTTCTTC. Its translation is CASSPGLAATIDEQFF.

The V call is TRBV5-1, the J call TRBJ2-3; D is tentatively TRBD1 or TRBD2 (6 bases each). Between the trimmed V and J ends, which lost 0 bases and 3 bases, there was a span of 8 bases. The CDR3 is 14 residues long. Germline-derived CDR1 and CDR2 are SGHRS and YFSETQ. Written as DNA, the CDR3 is TGCGCCAGCAGCTTGGGGGGGGCGACAGATACGCAGTATTTT. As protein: CASSLGGATDTQYF.

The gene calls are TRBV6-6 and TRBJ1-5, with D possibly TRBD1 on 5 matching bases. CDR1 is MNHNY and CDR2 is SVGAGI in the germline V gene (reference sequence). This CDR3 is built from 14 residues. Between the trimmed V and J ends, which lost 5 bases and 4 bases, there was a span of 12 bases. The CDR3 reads CASSNRDLNQPQHF. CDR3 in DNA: TGTGCCAGCAGTAACCGGGACCTTAATCAGCCCCAGCATTTT.

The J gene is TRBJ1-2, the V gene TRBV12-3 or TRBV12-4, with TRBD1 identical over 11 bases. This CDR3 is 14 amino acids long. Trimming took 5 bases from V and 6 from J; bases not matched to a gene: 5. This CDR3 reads CASSHRTGGDGYTF. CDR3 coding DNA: TGTGCCAGCAGTCATCGGACAGGGGGCGATGGCTACACCTTC.

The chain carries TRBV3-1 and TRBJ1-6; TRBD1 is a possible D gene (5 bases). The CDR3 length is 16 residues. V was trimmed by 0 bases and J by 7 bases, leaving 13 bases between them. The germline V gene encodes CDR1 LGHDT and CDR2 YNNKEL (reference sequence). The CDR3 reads CASSQEGGRGNSPLHF. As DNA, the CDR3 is TGTGCCAGCAGCCAAGAGGGAGGGCGGGGGAATTCACCCCTCCACTTT.

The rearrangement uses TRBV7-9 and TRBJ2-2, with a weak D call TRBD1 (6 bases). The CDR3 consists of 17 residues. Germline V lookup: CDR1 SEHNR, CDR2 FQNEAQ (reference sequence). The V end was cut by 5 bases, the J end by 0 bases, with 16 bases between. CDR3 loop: CASSRGTPRANTGELFF. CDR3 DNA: TGTGCCAGCAGCAGGGGGACCCCCAGGGCGAACACCGGGGAGCTGTTTTTT.

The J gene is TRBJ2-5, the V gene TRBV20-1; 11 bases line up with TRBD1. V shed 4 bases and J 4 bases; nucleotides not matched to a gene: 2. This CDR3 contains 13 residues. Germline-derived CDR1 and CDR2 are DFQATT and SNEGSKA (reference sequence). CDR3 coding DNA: TGCAGTGCTACGGACAGGGGGCCAGAGACCCAGTACTTC. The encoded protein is CSATDRGPETQYF.